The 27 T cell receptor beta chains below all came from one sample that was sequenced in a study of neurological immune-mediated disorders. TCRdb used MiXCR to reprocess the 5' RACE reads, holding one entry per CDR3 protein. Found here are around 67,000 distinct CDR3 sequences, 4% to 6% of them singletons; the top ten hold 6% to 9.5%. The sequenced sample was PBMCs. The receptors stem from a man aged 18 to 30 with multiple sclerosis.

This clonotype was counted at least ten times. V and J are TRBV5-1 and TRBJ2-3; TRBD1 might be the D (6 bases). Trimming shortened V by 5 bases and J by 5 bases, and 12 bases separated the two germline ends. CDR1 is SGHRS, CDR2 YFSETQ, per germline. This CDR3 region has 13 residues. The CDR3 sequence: CASRTTGKDTQYF. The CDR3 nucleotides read TGCGCCAGCAGAACAACAGGGAAAGATACGCAGTATTTT. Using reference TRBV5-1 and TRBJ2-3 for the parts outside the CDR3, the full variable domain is KAGVTQTPRYLIKTRGQQVTLSCSPISGHRSVSWYQQTPGQGLQFLFEYFSETQRNKGNFPGRFSGRQFSNSRSEMNVSTLELGDSALYLCASRTTGKDTQYFGPGTRLTVL.

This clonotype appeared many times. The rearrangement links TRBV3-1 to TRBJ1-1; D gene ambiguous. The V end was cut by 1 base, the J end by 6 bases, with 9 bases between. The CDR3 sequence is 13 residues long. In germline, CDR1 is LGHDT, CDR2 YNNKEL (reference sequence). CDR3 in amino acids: CASSQGPGAEAFF. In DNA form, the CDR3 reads TGTGCCAGCAGCCAAGGTCCGGGCGCTGAAGCTTTCTTT.

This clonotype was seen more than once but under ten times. The CDR3 region has the DNA TGTGCCAGCAGCCCTCCCAGGGCGGCGGGGACCTACAATGAGCAGTTCTTC. This translates into CASSPPRAAGTYNEQFF. The V and J genes are TRBV4-2 and TRBJ2-1; a possible D gene is TRBD2 (6 bases). V lost 4 bases to trimming and J lost 2 bases, with 18 bases between them. The CDR3 is 17 amino acids. CDR1 LGHNA and CDR2 YNFKEQ come from the germline V gene.

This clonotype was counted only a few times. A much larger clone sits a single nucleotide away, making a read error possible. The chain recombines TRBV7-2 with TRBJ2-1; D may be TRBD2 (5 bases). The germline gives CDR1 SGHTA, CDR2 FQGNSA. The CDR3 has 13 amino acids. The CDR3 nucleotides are TGTGCCAGCAGCTTACCCTCGCGGCGGGCCTTATCCTTC. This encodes CASSLPSRRALSF.

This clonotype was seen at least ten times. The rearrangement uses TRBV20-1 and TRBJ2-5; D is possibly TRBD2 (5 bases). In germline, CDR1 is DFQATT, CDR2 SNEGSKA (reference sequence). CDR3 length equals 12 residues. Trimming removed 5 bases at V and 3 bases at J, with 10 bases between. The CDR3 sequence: CSADSDEETQYF. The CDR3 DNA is TGCAGTGCTGATAGCGACGAAGAGACCCAGTACTTC.

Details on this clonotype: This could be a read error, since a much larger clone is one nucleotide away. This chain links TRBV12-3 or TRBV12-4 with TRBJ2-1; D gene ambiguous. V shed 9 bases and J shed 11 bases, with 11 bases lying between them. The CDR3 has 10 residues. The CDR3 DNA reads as TGTGCCAGAAGTCGTAAAAAGCAGTTCTTC. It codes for CARSRKKQFF.

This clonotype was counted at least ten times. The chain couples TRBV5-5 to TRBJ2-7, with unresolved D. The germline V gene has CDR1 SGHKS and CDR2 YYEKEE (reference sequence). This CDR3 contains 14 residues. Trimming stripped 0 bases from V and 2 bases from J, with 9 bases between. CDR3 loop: CASSLDRVTYEQYF. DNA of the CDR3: TGTGCCAGCAGCTTGGACCGGGTTACCTACGAGCAGTACTTC.

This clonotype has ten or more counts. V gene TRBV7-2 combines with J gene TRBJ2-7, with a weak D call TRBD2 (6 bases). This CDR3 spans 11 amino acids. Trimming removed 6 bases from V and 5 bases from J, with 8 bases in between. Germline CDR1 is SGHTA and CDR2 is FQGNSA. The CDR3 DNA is TGTGCCAGCAGGGCGGGGCACGAGCAGTACTTC. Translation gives CASRAGHEQYF.

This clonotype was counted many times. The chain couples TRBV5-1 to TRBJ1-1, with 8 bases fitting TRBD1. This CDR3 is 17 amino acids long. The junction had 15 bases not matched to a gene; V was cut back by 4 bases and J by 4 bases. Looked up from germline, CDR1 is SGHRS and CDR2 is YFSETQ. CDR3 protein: CASSRSGSGGFVTEAFF. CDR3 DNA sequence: TGCGCCAGCAGCCGATCTGGGTCAGGGGGCTTTGTCACTGAAGCTTTCTTT.

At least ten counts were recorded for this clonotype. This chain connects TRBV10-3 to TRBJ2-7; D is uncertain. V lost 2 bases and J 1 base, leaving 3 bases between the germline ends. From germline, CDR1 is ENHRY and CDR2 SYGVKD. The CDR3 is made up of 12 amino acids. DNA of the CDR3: TGTGCCATCAGTGAGGGGTCCTACGAGCAGTACTTC. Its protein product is CAISEGSYEQYF.

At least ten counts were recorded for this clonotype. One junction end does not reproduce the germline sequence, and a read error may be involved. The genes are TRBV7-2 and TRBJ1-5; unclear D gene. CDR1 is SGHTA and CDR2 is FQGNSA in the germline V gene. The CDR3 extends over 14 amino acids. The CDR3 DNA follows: TGTGCCAGCAGCTTATACAGAGCGGACCAGCCCCAGAATTTT. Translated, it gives CASSLYRADQPQNF.

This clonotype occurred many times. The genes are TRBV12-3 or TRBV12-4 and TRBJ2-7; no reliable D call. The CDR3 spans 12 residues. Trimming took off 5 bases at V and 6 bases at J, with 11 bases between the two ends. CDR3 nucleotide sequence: TGTGCCAGCAGTGGTCACCCTGGCGAGCAGTACTTC. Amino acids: CASSGHPGEQYF.

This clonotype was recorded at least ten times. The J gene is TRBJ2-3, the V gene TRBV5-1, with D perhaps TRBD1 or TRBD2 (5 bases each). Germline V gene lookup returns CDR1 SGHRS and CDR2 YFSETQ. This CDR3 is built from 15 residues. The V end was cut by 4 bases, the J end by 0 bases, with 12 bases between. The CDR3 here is CASSLGTTSTDTQYF. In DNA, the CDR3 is TGCGCCAGCAGCCTCGGGACGACTAGCACAGATACGCAGTATTTT.

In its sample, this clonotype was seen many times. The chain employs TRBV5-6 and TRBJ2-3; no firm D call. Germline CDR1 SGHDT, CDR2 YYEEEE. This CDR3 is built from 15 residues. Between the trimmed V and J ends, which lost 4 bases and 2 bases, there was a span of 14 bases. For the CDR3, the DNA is TGTGCCAGCAGCCAACCGGACCCACTCACAGATACGCAGTATTTT. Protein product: CASSQPDPLTDTQYF.

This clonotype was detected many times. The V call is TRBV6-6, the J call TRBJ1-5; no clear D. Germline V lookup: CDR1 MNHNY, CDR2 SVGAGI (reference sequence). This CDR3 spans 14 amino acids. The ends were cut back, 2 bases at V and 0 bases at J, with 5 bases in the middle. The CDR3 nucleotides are TGTGCCAGCAGTTACGCGACTAGCAATCAGCCCCAGCATTTT. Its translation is CASSYATSNQPQHF.

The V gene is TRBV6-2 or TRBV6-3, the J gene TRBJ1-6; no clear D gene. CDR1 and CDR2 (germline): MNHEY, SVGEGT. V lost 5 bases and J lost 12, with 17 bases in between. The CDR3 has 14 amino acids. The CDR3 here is CASSGRGSSGPLHF. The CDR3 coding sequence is TGTGCCAGCAGTGGACGGGGTTCCTCGGGACCCCTCCACTTT.

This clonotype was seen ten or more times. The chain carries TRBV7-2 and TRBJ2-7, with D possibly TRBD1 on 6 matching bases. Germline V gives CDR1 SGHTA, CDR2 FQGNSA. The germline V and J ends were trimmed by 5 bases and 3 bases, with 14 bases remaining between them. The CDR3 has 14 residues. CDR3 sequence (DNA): TGTGCCAGCAGCCCACGCCGCAGGGGCTACGAGCAGTACTTC. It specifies CASSPRRRGYEQYF.

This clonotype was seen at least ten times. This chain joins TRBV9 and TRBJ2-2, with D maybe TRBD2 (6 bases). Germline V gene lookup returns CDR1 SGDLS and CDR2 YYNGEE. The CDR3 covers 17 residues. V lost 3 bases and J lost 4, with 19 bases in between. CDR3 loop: CASSGASGGRPTGELFF. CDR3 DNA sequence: TGTGCCAGCAGCGGGGCCAGTGGGGGGAGGCCCACCGGGGAGCTGTTTTTT.

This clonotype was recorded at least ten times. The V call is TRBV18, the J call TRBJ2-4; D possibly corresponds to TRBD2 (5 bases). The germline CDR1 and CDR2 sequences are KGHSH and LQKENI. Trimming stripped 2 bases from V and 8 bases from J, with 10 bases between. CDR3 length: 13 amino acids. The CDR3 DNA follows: TGTGCCAGCTCACCAAATCCCGGGGACATTCAGTACTTC. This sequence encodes CASSPNPGDIQYF.

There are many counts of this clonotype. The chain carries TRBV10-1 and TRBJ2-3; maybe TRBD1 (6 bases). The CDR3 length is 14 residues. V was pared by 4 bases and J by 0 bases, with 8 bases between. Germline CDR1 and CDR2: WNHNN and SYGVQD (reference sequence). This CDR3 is CASSGGQSTDTQYF. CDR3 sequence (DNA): TGCGCCAGCAGTGGAGGACAGAGCACAGATACGCAGTATTTT.

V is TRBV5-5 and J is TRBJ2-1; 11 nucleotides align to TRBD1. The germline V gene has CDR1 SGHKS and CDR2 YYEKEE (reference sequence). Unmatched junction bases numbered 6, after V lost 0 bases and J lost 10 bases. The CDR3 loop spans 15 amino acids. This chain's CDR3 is CASSLEGQGAEEQFF. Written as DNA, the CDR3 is TGTGCCAGCAGCTTGGAAGGACAGGGGGCCGAAGAGCAGTTCTTC. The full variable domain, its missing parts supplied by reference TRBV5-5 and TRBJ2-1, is DAGVTQSPTHLIKTRGQQVTLRCSPISGHKSVSWYQQVLGQGPQFIFQYYEKEERGRGNFPDRFSARQFPNYSSELNVNALLLGDSALYLCASSLEGQGAEEQFFGPGTRLTVL.

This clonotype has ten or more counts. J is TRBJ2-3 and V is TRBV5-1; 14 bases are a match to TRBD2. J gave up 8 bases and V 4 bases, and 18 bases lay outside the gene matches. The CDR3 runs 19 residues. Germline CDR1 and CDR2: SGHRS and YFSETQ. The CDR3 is CASSPRTAGLAGANPTQYF. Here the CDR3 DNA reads TGCGCCAGCAGCCCTCGGACAGCGGGACTAGCGGGAGCTAATCCTACGCAGTATTTT.

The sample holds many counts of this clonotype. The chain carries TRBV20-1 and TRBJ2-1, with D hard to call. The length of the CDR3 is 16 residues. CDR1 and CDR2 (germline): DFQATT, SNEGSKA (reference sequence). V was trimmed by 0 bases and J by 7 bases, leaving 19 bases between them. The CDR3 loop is CSARDIMAAQLNEQFF. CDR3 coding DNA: TGCAGTGCTAGAGATATTATGGCTGCCCAGTTAAATGAGCAGTTCTTC.

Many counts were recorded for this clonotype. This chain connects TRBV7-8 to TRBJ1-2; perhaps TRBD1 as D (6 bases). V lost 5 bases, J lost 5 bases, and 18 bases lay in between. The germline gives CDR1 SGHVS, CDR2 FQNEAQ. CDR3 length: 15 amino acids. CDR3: CASSRGPGHSYGYTF. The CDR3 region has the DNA TGTGCCAGCAGCCGGGGCCCGGGACACTCGTATGGCTACACCTTC.

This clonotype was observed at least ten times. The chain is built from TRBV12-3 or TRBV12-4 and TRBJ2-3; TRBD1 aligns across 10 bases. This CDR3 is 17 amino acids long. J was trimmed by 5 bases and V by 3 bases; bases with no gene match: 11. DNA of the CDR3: TGTGCCAGCAGTTTTTTCGCCGGGACAGGGGTAGTAGATACGCAGTATTTT. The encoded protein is CASSFFAGTGVVDTQYF.

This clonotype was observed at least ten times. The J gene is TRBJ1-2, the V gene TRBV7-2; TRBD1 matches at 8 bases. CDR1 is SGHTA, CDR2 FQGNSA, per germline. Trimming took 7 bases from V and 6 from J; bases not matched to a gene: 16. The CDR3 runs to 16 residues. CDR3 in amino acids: CASTSGGSHESDGYTF. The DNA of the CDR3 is TGTGCCAGCACCTCAGGGGGCTCACACGAATCTGATGGCTACACCTTC.

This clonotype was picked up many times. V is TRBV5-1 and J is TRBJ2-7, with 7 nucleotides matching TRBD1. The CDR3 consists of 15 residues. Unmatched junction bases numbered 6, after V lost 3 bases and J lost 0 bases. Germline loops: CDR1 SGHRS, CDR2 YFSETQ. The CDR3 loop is CASSSGTAISYEQYF. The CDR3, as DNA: TGCGCCAGCAGCTCCGGGACAGCGATCTCCTACGAGCAGTACTTC.